Shown below are 26 T cell receptor beta chains from a single sample sequenced in a study of blood T cell repertoires in COVID-19. Libraries were prepared by immunoSEQ multiplex PCR; TCRdb keeps only in-frame clonotypes and omits some of them. The data show 300,000 or so clones, with 75% to 95% seen just once and 1.1% held by the top ten. The sample taken for sequencing was PBMCs or T cells enriched from blood (not recorded which). All receptors come from a woman under 40 who had recovered from COVID-19.

V is TRBV6-5 and J is TRBJ1-1, with 7 nucleotides matching TRBD1. Germline V CDR1 and CDR2: MNHEY, SVGAGI. The CDR3 totals 15 residues. The V and J ends lost 6 bases and 3 bases, in that order; junction bases with no gene match: 10. CDR3 in DNA: TGTGCCAGCAGGGAGAACAGGGGCAGGGACACTGAAGCTTTCTTT. Amino acid sequence: CASRENRGRDTEAFF.

This chain joins TRBV4-3 and TRBJ2-7; TRBD2 matches 13 bases. V shed 4 bases, J shed 0 bases, and the junction held 3 bases outside the gene matches. CDR1 is LGHNA and CDR2 is YSLEER in the germline V gene. The CDR3 is 16 residues long. The CDR3 sequence: CASSPTSGRASYEQYF. The CDR3, as DNA: TGCGCCAGCAGCCCCACTAGCGGGAGGGCCTCCTACGAGCAGTACTTC.

This clone was seen a handful of times. The chain couples TRBV7-9 to TRBJ2-1; 9 bases match TRBD2. This CDR3 contains 15 residues. Trimming at V came to 1 base and at J to 3 bases, leaving 1 base not matched to a gene. From germline, CDR1 is SEHNR and CDR2 FQNEAQ (reference sequence). DNA of the CDR3: TGTGCCAGCAGCTTAGGACTAGCGGTCTACAATGAGCAGTTCTTC. Translated: CASSLGLAVYNEQFF.

Worth noting for this clone: Additional DNA sequences in this sample encode the identical CDR3. The chain recombines TRBV18 with TRBJ1-1; D is possibly TRBD1 (5 bases). Germline V gene sequence: CDR1 KGHSH, CDR2 LQKENI. The CDR3 runs 14 residues. V gave up 0 bases and J gave up 1 base, with 6 bases separating them. The DNA for the CDR3 is TGTGCCAGCTCACCACCGGGGCGGAACACTGAAGCTTTCTTT. Its protein product is CASSPPGRNTEAFF. Complete variable domain (other parts from reference TRBV18 and TRBJ1-1): NAGVMQNPRHLVRRRGQEARLRCSPMKGHSHVYWYRQLPEEGLKFMVYLQKENIIDESGMPKERFSAEFPKEGPSILRIQQVVRGDSAAYFCASSPPGRNTEAFFGQGTRLTVV.

The rearrangement links TRBV18 to TRBJ2-1; 9 nucleotides line up with TRBD1. This CDR3 is 16 amino acids long. Trimming removed 5 bases from V and 2 bases from J; junction bases left unmatched: 7. The germline CDR1 and CDR2 sequences are KGHSH and LQKENI. The chain's CDR3 is CASSSSGQGTYNEQFF. DNA of the CDR3: TGTGCCAGCTCATCTTCGGGACAGGGTACCTACAATGAGCAGTTCTTC.

V is TRBV5-1 and J is TRBJ1-1; 9 nucleotides agree with TRBD1. The J segment lost 7 bases and the V segment lost 2 bases, leaving 9 bases of the junction unmatched. The germline gives CDR1 SGHRS, CDR2 YFSETQ. CDR3 length: 15 residues. The CDR3 sequence is CASSLMGTGTNEAFF. The CDR3 DNA reads TGCGCCAGCAGCTTAATGGGGACAGGGACTAATGAAGCTTTCTTT.

J is TRBJ1-1 and V is TRBV2; D gene unclear. Per germline, CDR1 SNHLY and CDR2 FYNNEI. Trimming removed 5 bases at V and 8 bases at J, with 12 bases between. The CDR3 has 12 amino acids. CDR3 amino acids: CASSYGLIEAFF. DNA of the CDR3: TGTGCCAGCAGTTATGGACTGATAGAAGCTTTCTTT.

The J gene is TRBJ2-7, the V gene TRBV7-9; 7 bases are a match to TRBD2. The V segment lost 1 base and the J segment 3 bases; nucleotides outside the gene matches: 12. This CDR3 has 17 residues. CDR1 SEHNR and CDR2 FQNEAQ come from the germline V gene (reference sequence). CDR3 protein: CASSLEVSLAIRYEQYF. The CDR3 region has the DNA TGTGCCAGCAGCTTAGAGGTTTCACTAGCGATCCGCTACGAGCAGTACTTC.

The chain is built from TRBV7-9 and TRBJ1-5, with 7 bases that match TRBD1. This CDR3 contains 16 residues. The V gene's germline CDR1 is SEHNR and CDR2 FQNEAQ (reference sequence). V was clipped by 3 bases and J by 4 bases; unmatched bases: 9. The CDR3 protein is CASSLGVTGINQPQHF. CDR3 sequence (DNA): TGTGCCAGCAGCTTGGGGGTGACAGGGATTAATCAGCCCCAGCATTTT.

This chain joins TRBV3-1 (or the pseudogene TRBV3-2) and TRBJ2-7, with D perhaps matching TRBD1 (7 bases). This CDR3 spans 18 amino acids. Germline CDR1 is LGHDT and CDR2 is YNNKEL (reference sequence). The V gene lost 7 bases and the J gene lost 2 bases, with 27 bases spanning the gap. The CDR3 loop reads CASTHRAGGKSRPYEQYF. The CDR3 DNA reads TGTGCCAGCACCCACAGGGCAGGGGGGAAGTCAAGACCCTACGAGCAGTACTTC.

This clone appeared a single time. The chain joins TRBV6-5 to TRBJ2-7, with 7 bases aligning to TRBD1. This CDR3 spans 13 amino acids. V lost 5 bases to trimming and J lost 9 bases; unmatched junction nucleotides: 10. Germline lookup yields CDR1 MNHEY and CDR2 SVGAGI. The CDR3: CASSRDSVGGQYF. The DNA for the CDR3 is TGTGCCAGCAGTCGGGACAGCGTTGGTGGGCAGTACTTC.

The V call is TRBV21-1, the J call TRBJ2-4; the table's D call, TRBD2, was not checked against the DNA. TRBV21-1 is classified as a pseudogene. The CDR3 extends over 17 amino acids. CDR3 nucleotides: TGTGCCAGCACCACCAGGACTAGCGGAAAGACCAAAAACATTCAGTACTTC. Residues: CASTTRTSGKTKNIQYF.

The V and J genes are TRBV29-1 and TRBJ2-7; maybe TRBD2 (5 bases). Looked up from germline, CDR1 is SQVTM and CDR2 is ANQGSEA. Trimming pared 2 bases from V and 5 bases from J, leaving 13 bases between. This CDR3 has 13 residues. The CDR3 region is CSVESRGTHEQYF. DNA of the CDR3: TGCAGCGTTGAAAGTCGGGGAACCCACGAGCAGTACTTC.

DNA of the CDR3: TGCAGCGTTGAAGATCCCCAGACCTACGAGCAGTACTTC. This gives the protein CSVEDPQTYEQYF. J is TRBJ2-7 and V is TRBV29-1, with D unresolved. Germline loops: CDR1 SQVTM, CDR2 ANQGSEA. V lost 0 bases, J lost 2 bases, and 8 bases lay in between. The CDR3 is 13 residues long.

This clone was observed a single time. Within the sample, other DNA sequences also encode this same CDR3. This chain connects TRBV7-9 to TRBJ1-2, with D unresolved. V dropped 1 base and J dropped 7 bases, with 10 bases sitting between them. The CDR3 spans 13 residues. Per germline, CDR1 SEHNR and CDR2 FQNEAQ (reference sequence). CDR3 DNA: TGTGCCAGCAGCTTAGGGGCGGGAGCTGGCTACACCTTC. This sequence encodes CASSLGAGAGYTF.

The chain employs TRBV5-4 and TRBJ2-2; 8 positions agree with TRBD1. Germline V gene data show CDR1 as SGHNT and CDR2 as YYREEE (reference sequence). The trim removed 1 base at V and 0 bases at J, leaving 11 bases unmatched. The CDR3 covers 19 residues. CDR3 bases: TGTGCCAGCAGCTTGTGGAGCCCGAGGACAGGGACGAACACCGGGGAGCTGTTTTTT. Its protein product is CASSLWSPRTGTNTGELFF.

This clone was counted once. The rearrangement joins TRBV5-5 to TRBJ2-1; 7 bases line up with TRBD1. CDR3 length: 16 residues. Trimming at V came to 0 bases and at J to 3 bases, leaving 6 bases not matched to a gene. CDR1 SGHKS and CDR2 YYEKEE come from the germline V gene (reference sequence). CDR3 sequence (DNA): TGTGCCAGCAGCTTGGTTGGGGACAGAGGCTACAATGAGCAGTTCTTC. Amino acid sequence: CASSLVGDRGYNEQFF.

The V call is TRBV30, the J call TRBJ1-4, with TRBD1 matching over 7 bases. The length of the CDR3 is 14 residues. The ends lost 0 bases at V and 8 bases at J; junction bases unmatched: 6. Germline V gives CDR1 GTSNPN, CDR2 SVGIG (reference sequence). CDR3 DNA: TGTGCCTGGAGTGTAAAAGGGGGCAGCGAAAAACTGTTTTTT. Protein product: CAWSVKGGSEKLFF.

The chain recombines TRBV7-3 with TRBJ2-2; 7 bases fit TRBD1. Unmatched junction bases numbered 10, after V lost 5 bases and J lost 4 bases. This CDR3 has 16 residues. Germline V gene lookup returns CDR1 SGHTA and CDR2 FQGTGA. The DNA for the CDR3 is TGTGCCAGCAGCCCCTCAACAGGGGCGGGCACCGGGGAGCTGTTTTTT. Encoded protein: CASSPSTGAGTGELFF. Combining the CDR3 with reference TRBV7-3 and TRBJ2-2 gives the whole variable domain GAGVSQTPSNKVTEKGKYVELRCDPISGHTALYWYRQSLGQGPEFLIYFQGTGAADDSGLPNDRFFAVRPEGSVSTLKIQRTERGDSAVYLCASSPSTGAGTGELFFGEGSRLTVL.

This chain uses TRBV2 with TRBJ2-2; tentative D call: TRBD2 (6 bases). The CDR3 loop spans 15 amino acids. The V gene's germline CDR1 is SNHLY and CDR2 FYNNEI. Trimming left V 3 bases short and J 1 base short, with 9 bases between. The CDR3 reads CASSDGGVNTGELFF. CDR3 DNA sequence: TGTGCCAGCAGTGATGGCGGGGTGAACACCGGGGAGCTGTTTTTT.

This chain uses TRBV30 with TRBJ2-5; the match to TRBD1 covers 11 bases. The CDR3 covers 14 residues. Germline CDR1 reads GTSNPN; CDR2 reads SVGIG (reference sequence). After removal of 0 bases from V and 5 bases from J, the junction contained 2 bases not matched to a gene. The CDR3 sequence is CAWSVGTGGETQYF. The CDR3 DNA follows: TGTGCCTGGAGTGTAGGGACAGGGGGTGAGACCCAGTACTTC.

The J gene is TRBJ1-4, the V gene TRBV11-2; perhaps TRBD1 as D (6 bases). V gave up 5 bases and J gave up 3 bases, with 13 bases separating them. This CDR3 comprises 15 residues. Germline V gene sequence: CDR1 SGHAT, CDR2 FQNNGV. The CDR3 is CASSEPGVANEKLFF. The CDR3 DNA reads as TGTGCCAGCAGCGAACCAGGGGTGGCTAATGAAAAACTGTTTTTT. Full variable domain (outside the CDR3, taken from reference TRBV11-2 and TRBJ1-4): EAGVAQSPRYKIIEKRQSVAFWCNPISGHATLYWYQQILGQGPKLLIQFQNNGVVDDSQLPKDRFSAERLKGVDSTLKIQPAKLEDSAVYLCASSEPGVANEKLFFGSGTQLSVL.

The sample holds one count of this clone. The sample holds other DNA sequences that translate to the same CDR3. The V gene is TRBV5-1, the J gene TRBJ2-7, with 7 bases matching TRBD1. After removal of 0 bases from V and 6 bases from J, the junction contained 3 bases not matched to a gene. The length of the CDR3 is 13 residues. Germline values: CDR1 SGHRS, CDR2 YFSETQ. CDR3 bases: TGCGCCAGCAGCTTGGGACAGGGCTTCGAGCAGTACTTC. Protein product: CASSLGQGFEQYF.

The rearrangement links TRBV6-5 to TRBJ2-7; D remains ambiguous. V dropped 4 bases and J dropped 3 bases, with 19 bases sitting between them. The CDR3 is 16 residues long. Germline loops: CDR1 MNHEY, CDR2 SVGAGI. The DNA for the CDR3 is TGTGCCAGCAGTTCCCTGTGGGCGTCCCTTAACTACGAGCAGTACTTC. This translates into CASSSLWASLNYEQYF.

The V gene is TRBV18, the J gene TRBJ2-5, with TRBD2 matching 10 bases. Trimming took 6 bases from V and 5 from J; bases not matched to a gene: 9. The CDR3 length is 15 residues. The germline gives CDR1 KGHSH, CDR2 LQKENI. The CDR3 region has the DNA TGTGCCAGCTCCCCCCCAGCGGGAGGGCCCGAGACCCAGTACTTC. It codes for CASSPPAGGPETQYF.

The CDR3 spells CSVAQRDTGELFF. The CDR3 nucleotides read TGCAGCGTTGCCCAGCGGGACACCGGGGAGCTGTTTTTT. This chain connects TRBV29-1 to TRBJ2-2, with D perhaps matching TRBD2 (6 bases). From germline, CDR1 is SQVTM and CDR2 ANQGSEA. V was cut by 4 bases and J by 3 bases, with 9 bases left in between. The CDR3 is 13 amino acids.